A selection of T cell receptor beta chains follows, all from one sample in a study of T cells expressing NK-cell markers. Following a re-call of the 5' RACE reads, TCRdb has one entry per CDR3 protein and lacks DNA. This repertoire includes more than 120,000 distinct CDR3 sequences. What was sequenced was blood T cells: a sorted CD56 or NKG2C T cell subset, CD4+ or CD8+ T cells, or bulk PBMC T cells (not recorded which). Receptors originate from a man aged 18 to 29 in good health. The CDR3 runs from the conserved cysteine through the conserved F or W. Fields, in order: J gene, V gene, CDR3 protein.

>TRBJ2-3|TRBV19
CATASGSTDTQYF
>TRBJ2-7|TRBV9
CASSVEGTAYEQYF
>TRBJ2-2|TRBV7-2
CASSLGLADTNTGELFF
>TRBJ2-3|TRBV11-2
CASSPLGTRATDTQYF
>TRBJ2-2|TRBV24-1
CATADSTYTGELFF
>TRBJ2-1|TRBV12-3/TRBV12-4
CASSSSWKQFF
>TRBJ2-1|TRBV12-3/TRBV12-4
CASSFGGNYNEQFF
>TRBJ2-3|TRBV7-6
CASSLQVGLTDTQYF
>TRBJ2-5|TRBV12-3/TRBV12-4
CASSTTSVGETQYF
>TRBJ2-3|TRBV10-3
CAISSNVGGPTDTQYF
>TRBJ1-5|TRBV19
CASSIWDGSNQPQHF
>TRBJ2-1|TRBV16
CASTHGRPSYNEQFF
>TRBJ2-7|TRBV28
CASSLGPIGDEQYF
>TRBJ2-7|TRBV29-1
CSVGGQGFSHEQYF
>TRBJ2-1|TRBV7-9
CASSLGRPSSYNEQFF
>TRBJ1-5|TRBV6-1
CASREFGAGRGQPQHF
>TRBJ2-5|TRBV7-6
CASSSISGTSDGTQYF
>TRBJ2-4|TRBV12-3/TRBV12-4
CASSPRTGEGKNIQYF
>TRBJ1-3|TRBV25-1
CASSAQMGSTIYF
>TRBJ1-1|TRBV7-9
CASSLAAGIEAFF
>TRBJ2-7|TRBV4-3
CASSQEWDRAPPDEQYF
>TRBJ2-6|TRBV6-5
CASSYGISGANVLTF
>TRBJ2-2|TRBV4-1
CASRALQGWNTGELFF
>TRBJ2-1|TRBV12-3/TRBV12-4
CASTPMTLGTMMQFF
>TRBJ1-5|TRBV24-1
CATSDGTGDQPQHF
>TRBJ1-1|TRBV7-9
CASSSASPTEAFF
>TRBJ1-1|TRBV27
CASSRGTGTEAFF
>TRBJ2-2|TRBV6-1
CASSDIAGELFF
>TRBJ1-1|TRBV4-3
CASSQDGNNRYKAFF
>TRBJ1-1|TRBV7-9
CASRTGVMNTEAFF
>TRBJ1-1|TRBV5-1
CASSFWSIRDVPNTEAFF
>TRBJ2-1|TRBV14
CASSPLNEQFF
>TRBJ2-1|TRBV24-1
CATRAWGTSANEQFF
>TRBJ2-5|TRBV18
CASSRRKTKETQYF
>TRBJ2-1|TRBV12-3/TRBV12-4
CASRTSGHDEQFF
>TRBJ2-7|TRBV4-3
CASSQDRSYEQYF
>TRBJ1-1|TRBV19
CASISGRLEAFF